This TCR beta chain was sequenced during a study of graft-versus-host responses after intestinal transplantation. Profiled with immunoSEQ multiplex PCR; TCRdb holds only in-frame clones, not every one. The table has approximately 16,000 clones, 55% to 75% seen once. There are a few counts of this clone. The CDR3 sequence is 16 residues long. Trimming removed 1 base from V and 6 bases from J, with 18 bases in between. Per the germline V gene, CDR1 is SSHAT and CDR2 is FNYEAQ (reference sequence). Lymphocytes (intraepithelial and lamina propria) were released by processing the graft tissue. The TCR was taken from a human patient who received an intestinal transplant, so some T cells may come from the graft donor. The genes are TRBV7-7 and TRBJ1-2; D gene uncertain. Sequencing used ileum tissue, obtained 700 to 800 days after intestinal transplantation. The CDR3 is CASSLGRVSGSHGYTF. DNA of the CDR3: TGTGCCAGCAGCTTAGGTCGGGTCTCGGGGAGCCATGGCTACACCTTC.